Listed here are 9 T cell receptor beta chains from one sample, sequenced in a study of blood T cell repertoires in COVID-19. Some clones are missing from TCRdb's copy, which holds only in-frame ones; the method was immunoSEQ multiplex PCR. The repertoire has a few hundred thousand clones, around 89% of them found once; the top ten carry 3.5% to 4.5%. Sequenced input: PBMCs or T cells enriched from blood (not recorded which). All receptors come from a woman aged 18-29 years with acute COVID-19.

The gene calls are TRBV11-2 and TRBJ1-4; maybe TRBD1 (5 bases). The V end lost 2 bases, the J end lost 4 bases, and 8 bases lay between the germline ends. The V gene's germline CDR1 is SGHAT and CDR2 FQNNGV. The CDR3 contains 14 residues. The CDR3 reads CASSLQTVNEKLFF. CDR3 sequence (DNA): TGTGCCAGCAGCTTACAGACAGTTAATGAAAAACTGTTTTTT.

The chain uses TRBV24-1 and TRBJ2-1, with TRBD2 as a possible D gene (5 bases). CDR3 length: 12 amino acids. V gave up 4 bases and J gave up 10 bases, with 10 bases separating them. Germline lookup yields CDR1 KGHDR and CDR2 SFDVKD. The CDR3 reads CATSEPTREQFF. DNA of the CDR3: TGTGCCACCAGTGAGCCTACTAGGGAGCAGTTCTTC.

The chain couples TRBV19 to TRBJ1-5; TRBD1 agrees at 8 bases. Trimming at V came to 9 bases and at J to 2 bases, leaving 6 bases not matched to a gene. The CDR3 contains 14 residues. Germline assignment: CDR1 LNHDA and CDR2 SQIVND (reference sequence). The CDR3 here is CASGQGAGNQPQHF. CDR3 nucleotides: TGTGCCAGCGGTCAGGGGGCAGGCAATCAGCCCCAGCATTTT.

About this clone itself: The DNA is omitted, as the CDR3 cannot be located on it reliably, and the CDR3 follows TCRdb's listing. The chain has TRBV12-3 or TRBV12-4 and TRBJ1-3. The CDR3 length is 13 residues, termini included. The CDR3 spells CASSSSYGNTIYF.

This chain uses TRBV28 with TRBJ1-1; TRBD1 matches 7 bases. Per the germline V gene, CDR1 is MDHEN and CDR2 is SYDVKM. With 2 bases clipped from V and 10 bases from J, the junction kept 4 bases outside the gene matches. The CDR3 length is 12 residues. CDR3: CASSLRQGVAFF. In DNA form, the CDR3 reads TGTGCCAGCAGTTTAAGACAGGGAGTAGCTTTCTTT.

This sequence joins TRBV10-1 and TRBJ2-1; the match to TRBD2 covers 10 bases. CDR1 is WNHNN and CDR2 is SYGVQD in the germline V gene (reference sequence). V trimming: 2 bases; J trimming: 6 bases; junction bases outside the gene matches: 7. The CDR3 has 16 amino acids. The CDR3 sequence: CASSERSGREGNEQFF. CDR3 bases: TGCGCCAGCAGTGAGCGGAGCGGGAGGGAAGGCAATGAGCAGTTCTTC.

The chain employs TRBV28 and TRBJ2-1, with TRBD2 matching over 9 bases. The germline V gene encodes CDR1 MDHEN and CDR2 SYDVKM. The CDR3 is made up of 16 amino acids. V lost 6 bases, J lost 0 bases, and 6 bases stayed unmatched. The CDR3 region is CASRGTSRSSYNEQFF. CDR3 coding DNA: TGTGCCAGCAGGGGGACTAGCCGGAGCTCCTACAATGAGCAGTTCTTC.

V and J are TRBV19 and TRBJ1-5; 9 bases match TRBD1. Germline CDR1 and CDR2: LNHDA and SQIVND (reference sequence). V gave up 6 bases and J gave up 2 bases; unmatched junction bases: 8. This CDR3 contains 16 residues. The CDR3 sequence is CASRSAGQGGNQPQHF. The CDR3 nucleotides are TGTGCCAGTAGGTCAGCGGGACAGGGTGGCAATCAGCCCCAGCATTTT. Combining the CDR3 with reference TRBV19 and TRBJ1-5 gives the whole variable domain DGGITQSPKYLFRKEGQNVTLSCEQNLNHDAMYWYRQDPGQGLRLIYYSQIVNDFQKGDIAEGYSVSREKKESFPLTVTSAQKNPTAFYLCASRSAGQGGNQPQHFGDGTRLSIL.

This chain joins TRBV5-5 and TRBJ1-4; 8 bases match TRBD1. With 1 base clipped from V and 5 bases from J, the junction kept 10 bases outside the gene matches. The CDR3 has 17 amino acids. Germline CDR1 and CDR2: SGHKS and YYEKEE (reference sequence). In DNA, the CDR3 is TGTGCCAGCAGCTTGAGAGACAGGGGTACGAAAAATGAAAAACTGTTTTTT. This codes for CASSLRDRGTKNEKLFF.